These T cell receptor beta chains were read from a single sample in a study of a mutant IDH1 vaccine in newly diagnosed glioma. No cognate antigen is known for these TCRs. Data came from immunoSEQ multiplex PCR; TCRdb stores just in-frame clones and leaves some out. The data show about 25,000 clones, 77% seen once. Sequencing used PBMCs, obtained from a glioma patient whose treatment included an IDH1 peptide vaccine. The origin of the receptors is a middle-aged man with glioma. The CDR3 runs from the conserved cysteine through the conserved F or W. A D gene is named only where the DNA matches it firmly. Clone size, where shown, is once, few, many, or a class for clones that have expanded.

V: TRBV18; D: NA; J: TRBJ2-1; size: once; CDR3: CASSPKGLSGNEQFF; DNA: TGTGCCAGCTCACCTAAAGGACTATCGGGCAATGAGCAGTTCTTC
V: TRBV6-5; D: NA; J: TRBJ2-3; size: NA; CDR3: CASSSLGALGTDTQYF; DNA: TGTGCCAGCAGTTCCTTGGGAGCTCTCGGCACAGATACGCAGTATTTT
V: TRBV14; D: NA; J: TRBJ2-2; size: once; CDR3: CASSQEEGRPGGELFF; DNA: TGTGCCAGCAGCCAAGAGGAAGGCAGGCCCGGCGGGGAGCTGTTTTTT
V: TRBV7-9; D: TRBD2; J: TRBJ2-1; size: NA; CDR3: CASSLGTSNEQFF; DNA: TGTGCCAGCAGCTTAGGGACTAGCAATGAGCAGTTCTTC
V: TRBV7-2; D: NA; J: TRBJ2-1; size: NA; CDR3: CASSFGGSFNEQFF; DNA: TGTGCCAGCAGCTTTGGGGGGAGTTTCAATGAGCAGTTCTTC
V: TRBV5-1; D: NA; J: TRBJ2-1; size: NA; CDR3: CASSSAENEQFF; DNA: TGCGCCAGCAGCTCCGCGGAAAATGAGCAGTTCTTC
V: TRBV19; D: TRBD2; J: TRBJ2-1; size: NA; CDR3: CAATSGPNEQFF; DNA: TGTGCGGCGACTAGCGGGCCAAATGAGCAGTTCTTC
V: TRBV11-2; D: TRBD2; J: TRBJ2-1; size: NA; CDR3: CASSLGLAETNNEQFF; DNA: TGTGCCAGCAGCTTAGGACTAGCGGAGACTAACAATGAGCAGTTCTTC
V: TRBV6-1; D: NA; J: TRBJ1-5; size: NA; CDR3: CASSEPFVSLAGAQPQHF; DNA: TGTGCCAGCAGTGAACCCTTCGTAAGTTTGGCCGGAGCTCAGCCCCAGCATTTT
V: TRBV14; D: NA; J: TRBJ1-5; size: NA; CDR3: CASSPLSGPSPSKYNQPQHF; DNA: TGTGCCAGCAGCCCGCTTTCCGGGCCATCCCCCAGCAAATACAATCAGCCCCAGCATTTT
V: TRBV4-1; D: TRBD1; J: TRBJ1-2; size: once; CDR3: CASSPGQGGLFYGYTF; DNA: TGCGCCAGCAGCCCAGGACAGGGGGGATTATTCTATGGCTACACCTTC
V: TRBV14; D: NA; J: TRBJ2-5; size: few; CDR3: CASSQHYYQETQYF; DNA: TGTGCCAGCAGCCAACACTATTACCAAGAGACCCAGTACTTC
V: TRBV19; D: TRBD2; J: TRBJ2-7; size: NA; CDR3: CASSITPSAGVYEQYF; DNA: TGTGCCAGTAGTATAACCCCCTCGGCGGGGGTCTACGAGCAGTACTTC
V: TRBV6-1; D: TRBD1; J: TRBJ1-2; size: NA; CDR3: CASNLDRGDGYTF; DNA: TGTGCCAGCAATCTGGACAGGGGAGATGGCTACACCTTC
V: TRBV2; D: TRBD1; J: TRBJ2-7; size: NA; CDR3: CASLSGTGDHEQYF; DNA: TGTGCCAGCCTATCCGGGACAGGCGATCACGAGCAGTACTTC
V: TRBV19; D: NA; J: TRBJ2-3; size: NA; CDR3: CASEDRGTDTQYF; DNA: TGTGCATCGGAGGACAGAGGCACAGATACGCAGTATTTT
V: TRBV11-3; D: NA; J: TRBJ1-1; size: few; CDR3: CASSPGAANTEAFF; DNA: TGTGCCAGCAGTCCAGGGGCAGCGAACACTGAAGCTTTCTTT
V: TRBV4-1; D: TRBD2; J: TRBJ2-3; size: NA; CDR3: CASSQDEAGLVTDTQYF; DNA: TGCGCCAGCAGCCAAGATGAAGCGGGATTGGTCACAGATACGCAGTATTTT
V: TRBV5-4; D: NA; J: TRBJ2-7; size: NA; CDR3: CASSPVGGTLYEQYF; DNA: TGTGCCAGCAGCCCAGTTGGGGGGACACTCTACGAGCAGTACTTC
V: TRBV4-3; D: NA; J: TRBJ2-1; size: NA; CDR3: CASSQDMSSYNEQFF; DNA: TGCGCCAGCAGCCAAGATATGAGCTCCTACAATGAGCAGTTCTTC
V: TRBV27; D: NA; J: TRBJ1-5; size: NA; CDR3: CASSPTGDNQPQHF; DNA: TGTGCCAGCAGCCCAACCGGGGACAATCAGCCCCAGCATTTT
V: TRBV19; D: NA; J: TRBJ2-1; size: NA; CDR3: CASTPVRIQVSYNEQFF; DNA: TGTGCCAGCACTCCGGTCAGGATTCAAGTCTCCTACAATGAGCAGTTCTTC
V: TRBV5-1; D: TRBD2; J: TRBJ2-5; size: NA; CDR3: CASSLELAGEGETQYF; DNA: TGCGCCAGCAGCTTGGAGTTAGCGGGAGAGGGGGAGACCCAGTACTTC
V: TRBV29-1; D: NA; J: TRBJ2-3; size: NA; CDR3: CSVAGQVIDTQYF; DNA: TGCAGCGTAGCGGGACAGGTGATAGATACGCAGTATTTT
V: TRBV10-3; D: NA; J: TRBJ1-2; size: NA; CDR3: CAISESAANGYTF; DNA: TGTGCCATCAGTGAGTCAGCAGCTAATGGCTACACCTTC
V: TRBV29-1; D: TRBD1; J: TRBJ2-7; size: once; CDR3: CSVGGTGVSYEQYF; DNA: TGCAGCGTTGGAGGGACAGGGGTTTCCTACGAGCAGTACTTC
V: TRBV7-9; D: NA; J: TRBJ2-3; size: NA; CDR3: CASSESSVGADTQYF; DNA: TGTGCCAGCAGCGAGAGTTCGGTGGGGGCAGATACGCAGTATTTT
V: TRBV6-5; D: TRBD1; J: TRBJ1-3; size: NA; CDR3: CATLDRVGGNTIYF; DNA: TGTGCCACCCTAGACAGGGTGGGGGGAAACACCATATATTTT
V: TRBV4-1; D: TRBD1; J: TRBJ2-7; size: NA; CDR3: CASSQHEGQGASEQYF; DNA: TGCGCCAGCAGCCAACATGAGGGACAGGGGGCGAGTGAGCAGTACTTC
V: TRBV7-2; D: TRBD2; J: TRBJ2-5; size: NA; CDR3: CASSRVMGGGPEEQYF; DNA: TGTGCCAGCAGTCGAGTAATGGGGGGAGGGCCGGAAGAGCAGTACTTC
V: TRBV6-4; D: NA; J: TRBJ2-3; size: NA; CDR3: CASSEGIGGGADTQYF; DNA: TGTGCCAGCAGTGAGGGCATCGGGGGAGGCGCAGATACGCAGTATTTT
V: TRBV18; D: NA; J: TRBJ1-4; size: NA; CDR3: CASSKGSGNEKLFF; DNA: TGTGCCAGCTCAAAGGGTTCGGGGAATGAAAAACTGTTTTTT
V: TRBV4-3; D: NA; J: TRBJ2-2; size: few; CDR3: CASSPGTVNTGELFF; DNA: TGCGCCAGCAGCCCCGGGACGGTAAACACCGGGGAGCTGTTTTTT
V: TRBV4-3; D: NA; J: TRBJ1-1; size: few; CDR3: CASSRVLTGNTEAFF; DNA: TGCGCCAGCAGCCGGGTCTTGACAGGGAACACTGAAGCTTTCTTT
V: TRBV7-9; D: NA; J: TRBJ1-5; size: NA; CDR3: CASSPPGISEPQHF; DNA: TGTGCCAGCAGCCCCCCGGGAATCTCTGAGCCCCAGCATTTT
V: TRBV6-5; D: NA; J: TRBJ1-1; size: NA; CDR3: CASQWGGKTEAFF; DNA: TGTGCCAGCCAATGGGGGGGAAAAACTGAAGCTTTCTTT
V: TRBV7-2; D: NA; J: TRBJ2-3; size: NA; CDR3: CASSLVLQGADTQYF; DNA: TGTGCCAGCAGCTTAGTGTTACAGGGAGCAGATACGCAGTATTTT
V: TRBV5-1; D: NA; J: TRBJ1-1; size: few; CDR3: CASSLAGQRGAFF; DNA: TGCGCCAGCAGCTTGGCAGGTCAAAGAGGAGCTTTCTTT
V: TRBV15; D: NA; J: TRBJ1-4; size: few; CDR3: CATSRDVNEKLFF; DNA: TGTGCCACCAGCAGGGACGTTAATGAAAAACTGTTTTTT
V: TRBV25-1; D: NA; J: TRBJ1-1; size: few; CDR3: CASSESKAAGANTEAFF; DNA: TGTGCCAGCAGTGAATCAAAAGCGGCAGGGGCGAACACTGAAGCTTTCTTT
V: TRBV5-6; D: TRBD2; J: TRBJ2-1; size: NA; CDR3: CASSSQTGLAGGPEQFF; DNA: TGTGCCAGCAGCTCCCAGACGGGACTAGCGGGAGGACCAGAGCAGTTCTTC
V: TRBV19; D: NA; J: TRBJ2-7; size: NA; CDR3: CASSTRGSSYEQYF; DNA: TGTGCCAGTAGTACTAGAGGAAGCTCCTACGAGCAGTACTTC
V: TRBV5-1; D: NA; J: TRBJ2-3; size: NA; CDR3: CASSLAGTADTQYF; DNA: TGCGCCAGCAGCTTGGCCGGGACCGCAGATACGCAGTATTTT
V: TRBV7-2; D: NA; J: TRBJ1-2; size: NA; CDR3: CASSLDPRGRGYTF; DNA: TGTGCCAGCAGCTTAGACCCTCGGGGAAGGGGCTACACCTTC
V: TRBV9; D: NA; J: TRBJ1-5; size: NA; CDR3: CASSAGFGVSSNQPQHF; DNA: TGTGCCAGCAGCGCCGGCTTCGGGGTGAGCAGCAATCAGCCCCAGCATTTT
V: TRBV14; D: NA; J: TRBJ2-1; size: NA; CDR3: CASSQESGQANEQFF; DNA: TGTGCCAGCAGCCAAGAGAGTGGCCAAGCCAATGAGCAGTTCTTC
V: TRBV6-6; D: TRBD1; J: TRBJ1-2; size: NA; CDR3: CASLKQGWAGYTF; DNA: TGTGCCAGCCTCAAACAGGGGTGGGCTGGCTACACCTTC
V: TRBV6-1; D: TRBD1; J: TRBJ2-5; size: once; CDR3: CASSSTGGGETQYF; DNA: TGTGCCAGCAGTTCGACAGGGGGCGGGGAGACCCAGTACTTC
V: TRBV7-9; D: NA; J: TRBJ1-2; size: few; CDR3: CASSLTGTGNYGYTF; DNA: TGTGCCAGCAGCTTAACGGGAACAGGGAACTATGGCTACACCTTC